This T cell receptor (beta chain) appears in the sequencing data of a study of CD8+ T cells in alopecia areata. Germline values: CDR1 WSHSY, CDR2 SAAADI. This CDR3 is built from 14 residues. Trimming took off 2 bases at V and 5 bases at J, with 10 bases between the two ends. A FACSAria was used to sort CD4+ and CD8+ T cells. These cells came from PBMCs. Extracted from the samples, RNA was reverse transcribed into cDNA to serve as the sequencing template. The table came from immunoSEQ multiplex PCR; TCRdb's copy has only in-frame clones and leaves some out. The sample has 150,000 to 200,000 clones; 50% to 60% are singletons. General study results and limits: Lesional scalp, especially alopecia totalis/universalis, showed higher clonality than normal scalp.

In the case of this clone: Antigen specificity is unknown.

Sample: CD4+ T cells sorted from blood. The chain is built from TRBV10-2 and TRBJ2-4; no clear D gene. The receptor comes from a human donor in good health. This CDR3 is CASSETWNQNIQYF. CDR3 DNA sequence: TGCGCCAGCAGTGAGACGTGGAACCAAAACATTCAGTACTTC.